This passage covers 20 T cell receptor beta chains from one sample sequenced in a study of molecular identifiers for immune sequencing clone quantification. TCRdb re-called the PCR reads with MiXCR, one entry per CDR3 protein. In the table there are roughly 100,000 distinct CDR3 sequences, 30% to 45% of which are singletons. Sequencing was done on a sample of naive CD8+ T cells from blood, with Jurkat cell RNA spiked in. Subset reported: FACS-sorted CD8+CD4-CCR7+CD45RA+ naive T cells. The receptors come from a human donor in good health. Some libraries in this study had Jurkat cell RNA spiked in.

Concerning this clonotype: An end of the junction differs from the germline gene, which may be a read error. V gene TRBV13 combines with J gene TRBJ2-7, with D unresolved. The CDR3 length is 12 residues. Germline V lookup: CDR1 PRHDT, CDR2 FYEKMQ (reference sequence). The CDR3 DNA is TGTGCCAGCAGCTTTGGGCGGCTCGAGCAGAACTTC. The encoded protein is CASSFGRLEQNF. Full variable domain (rest looked up from reference TRBV13 and TRBJ2-7): AAGVIQSPRHLIKEKRETATLKCYPIPRHDTVYWYQQGPGQDPQFLISFYEKMQSDKGSIPDRFSAQQFSDYHSELNMSSLELGDSALYFCASSFGRLEQNFGPGTRLTVT.

Of note for this clonotype: Being one base from a much bigger clone, this may be a read error. V usage is TRBV7-8 and J usage is TRBJ2-7, with 9 positions matching TRBD1. Germline lookup yields CDR1 SGHVS and CDR2 FQNEAQ. CDR3 length equals 15 residues. The CDR3 DNA reads as TGTGCCTGCAGCTTACCCGGGGACAGGGTTGGGGAGCAGTACTTC. It is translated as CACSLPGDRVGEQYF.

As for this clonotype: A junction boundary mismatches the germline segment, possibly from a read error. V gene TRBV12-5 combines with J gene TRBJ1-4; possibly TRBD1 for D (5 bases). The CDR3 has 16 amino acids. Germline CDR1 is LGHNT and CDR2 is FRNRAP. The DNA for the CDR3 is TGTGCTTGTGGTTATGCGGGGCCCCAGGGCCGCGAAAAACTGTTTTTT. Translation gives CACGYAGPQGREKLFF.

About this clonotype itself: A much more abundant neighbour one base away suggests this may be a read error. This rearrangement joins TRBV28 to TRBJ2-1, with unresolved D. The CDR3 totals 16 residues. Germline V gene lookup returns CDR1 MDHEN and CDR2 SYDVKM. Here the CDR3 DNA reads TGTGCCAGCAGTTTTCCTACCTTGAGGTCCTACAATGAGCTGTTCTTC. Its protein product is CASSFPTLRSYNELFF.

Concerning this clonotype: An end of the junction differs from the germline gene, which may be a read error. The chain couples TRBV7-6 to TRBJ1-4; D not certain. The germline V gene encodes CDR1 SGHVS and CDR2 FNYEAQ. The CDR3 extends over 15 amino acids. CDR3 nucleotides: TGTTTCAGCAGCTTGTCTGGGCACGGTAGCGAAAAACTGTTATTT. It encodes CFSSLSGHGSEKLLF.

At least ten counts were recorded for this clonotype. CDR3 amino acids: CASSFPGHTEAFF. For the CDR3, the DNA is TGTGCCAGCAGTTTTCCTGGGCACACTGAAGCTTTCTTT. This chain uses TRBV27 with TRBJ1-1, with D uncertain. V was cut by 3 bases and J by 3 bases, with 8 bases left in between. Germline CDR1 reads MNHEY; CDR2 reads SMNVEV (reference sequence). CDR3 length equals 13 residues.

About this clonotype itself: A clone one base away is much larger, so this may be a read error. The rearrangement uses TRBV28 and TRBJ2-5, with a weak D call TRBD1 (6 bases). CDR1 and CDR2 from the germline V gene are MDHEN and SYDVKM. There are 15 residues in the CDR3. The V gene lost 3 bases and the J gene lost 1 base, with 12 bases spanning the gap. Written as DNA, the CDR3 is TGTGCCAGCAGTTTCGGGACAATTGTCCAAGAGACCCAGTACTTC. As protein: CASSFGTIVQETQYF.

This clonotype was observed many times. The chain employs TRBV11-2 and TRBJ2-4; no reliable D call. The V gene's germline CDR1 is SGHAT and CDR2 FQNNGV. There are 12 residues in the CDR3. With 1 base removed from V and 7 bases from J, the gap between germline ends came to 5 bases. CDR3 in amino acids: CASSLVWNIQYF. CDR3 bases: TGTGCCAGCAGCTTAGTGTGGAACATTCAGTACTTC.

The rearrangement links TRBV27 to TRBJ1-5; a possible D gene is TRBD1 (5 bases). V was shortened by 6 bases and J by 6 bases, with 12 bases between the two germline ends. This CDR3 spans 13 amino acids. The germline V gene has CDR1 MNHEY and CDR2 SMNVEV (reference sequence). CDR3 sequence reads: CASSPRGVQPQHF. Here the CDR3 DNA reads TGTGCCAGCAGCCCGAGGGGTGTTCAGCCCCAGCATTTT.

In nucleotides, the CDR3 is TGTGCCATCAGTGAGTCCGCGACAGGGATGTACCAAGAGACCCAGTACTTC. It translates to CAISESATGMYQETQYF. The V and J genes are TRBV10-3 and TRBJ2-5; 7 bases agree with TRBD1. Germline CDR1 and CDR2: ENHRY and SYGVKD. The CDR3 loop spans 17 amino acids. J gave up 0 bases and V 0 bases, and 7 bases lay outside the gene matches.

About this clonotype itself: The germline gene is not matched at one end of the junction; a read error may be the cause. The rearrangement joins TRBV20-1 to TRBJ2-7; a possible D gene is TRBD2 (6 bases). Germline V CDR1 and CDR2: DFQATT, SNEGSKA (reference sequence). The CDR3 sequence is 14 residues long. DNA of the CDR3: TGCAGTGCTAGGGGTAGCGGTCTCACCTACGAGCTGTACTTC. This gives the protein CSARGSGLTYELYF.

This rearrangement joins TRBV24-1 to TRBJ2-3, with a possible D match to TRBD1 (5 bases). The V end lost 11 bases, the J end lost 0 bases, and 23 bases lay between the germline ends. Germline V gene sequence: CDR1 KGHDR, CDR2 SFDVKD. This CDR3 is 17 amino acids long. The CDR3: CAISAAWQGESTDTQYF. The CDR3 DNA follows: TGTGCCATCAGCGCTGCGTGGCAGGGCGAAAGCACAGATACGCAGTATTTT.

This clonotype was detected ten times or more. This chain joins TRBV29-1 and TRBJ2-3; a possible D gene is TRBD2 (6 bases). The CDR3 is made up of 17 amino acids. Per germline, CDR1 SQVTM and CDR2 ANQGSEA. V lost 5 bases and J lost 2, with 23 bases in between. The CDR3 region is CSVNLAGPTLLTDTQYF. The CDR3 nucleotides read TGCAGCGTTAATTTGGCGGGACCGACGTTACTCACAGATACGCAGTATTTT.

For this clonotype: Since a much larger clone is just one base distant, this may be a read error. This chain joins TRBV29-1 and TRBJ2-5; 13 nucleotides align to TRBD2. CDR3 size: 15 residues. The ends lost 6 bases at V and 7 bases at J; junction bases unmatched: 11. Germline V gives CDR1 SQVTM, CDR2 ANQGSEA. CDR3 sequence: CSVGLAGVTWGTQYF. CDR3 sequence (DNA): TGCAGCGTCGGACTAGCGGGAGTGACCTGGGGGACCCAGTACTTC.

The chain couples TRBV6-5 to TRBJ2-2; D possibly corresponds to TRBD1 (6 bases). V lost 9 bases to trimming and J lost 1 base, with 12 bases between them. Germline CDR1 MNHEY, CDR2 SVGAGI. The CDR3 length is 14 residues. CDR3 region: CASGWGLNTGELFF. The CDR3 DNA sequence: TGTGCCAGTGGGTGGGGGCTGAACACCGGGGAGCTGTTTTTT.

This clonotype has a handful of counts. This chain links TRBV4-3 with TRBJ2-1, with D perhaps TRBD2 (6 bases). The germline CDR1 and CDR2 sequences are LGHNA and YSLEER. The CDR3 has 16 residues. V lost 0 bases, J lost 4 bases, and 13 bases lay in between. The CDR3 reads CASSQDQASEYNEQFF. In nucleotides, the CDR3 is TGCGCCAGCAGCCAAGATCAGGCTAGCGAGTACAATGAGCAGTTCTTC.

Many counts were recorded for this clonotype. V gene TRBV7-9 combines with J gene TRBJ1-4; D is undetermined. The germline gives CDR1 SEHNR, CDR2 FQNEAQ (reference sequence). V was trimmed by 5 bases and J by 8 bases, leaving 12 bases between them. CDR3 length: 13 amino acids. The CDR3 DNA is TGTGCCAGCAGCGGCGGCTTAGAGGAAAAACTGTTTTTT. Protein sequence: CASSGGLEEKLFF.

As regards this clonotype: This may come from a read error, since a much larger clone is one base off. The chain carries TRBV19 and TRBJ2-3, with D perhaps matching TRBD2 (6 bases). This CDR3 is 13 amino acids long. Germline V gene data show CDR1 as LNHDA and CDR2 as SQIVND (reference sequence). CDR3 sequence: CASNARGVVGVAF. The CDR3 bases are TGTGCCAGTAATGCGCGCGGGGTAGTGGGAGTGGCTTTT. Full variable domain (outside the CDR3, taken from reference TRBV19 and TRBJ2-3): DGGITQSPKYLFRKEGQNVTLSCEQNLNHDAMYWYRQDPGQGLRLIYYSQIVNDFQKGDIAEGYSVSREKKESFPLTVTSAQKNPTAFYLCASNARGVVGVAFGPGTRLTVL.

As for this clonotype: This may arise from a read error, as a much more abundant clone is one base away. V usage is TRBV6-2 or TRBV6-3 and J usage is TRBJ2-3; TRBD2 aligns across 7 bases. The J segment lost 5 bases and the V segment lost 8 bases, leaving 10 bases of the junction unmatched. The CDR3 has 14 amino acids. The germline CDR1 and CDR2 sequences are MNHEY and SVGEGT. The DNA for the CDR3 is TGTGCCAGCGCCCGCGGGAGCCTTGGAGATACGCAGTATTTT. Protein sequence: CASARGSLGDTQYF.

This rearrangement joins TRBV4-1 to TRBJ2-5; no reliable D call. The CDR3 is made up of 15 amino acids. Germline CDR1 reads MGHRA; CDR2 reads YSYEKL. V lost 5 bases and J 2 bases, leaving 15 bases between the germline ends. The CDR3 sequence is CASSTPGVLQETQYF. Written as DNA, the CDR3 is TGCGCCAGCAGCACCCCAGGAGTTCTACAAGAGACCCAGTACTTC.